These 32 T cell receptor beta chains were all obtained from the same sample, sequenced in a study of OX40 agonist ivuxolimab in advanced cancers. Clones were read by immunoSEQ multiplex PCR, and TCRdb kept only the in-frame ones, dropping some. The sample shows tens of thousands of clones, around four fifths of them seen only once. The sequenced sample was CD4+ or CD8+ T cells sorted from blood, obtained in a trial of the OX40 agonist ivuxolimab. These receptors were taken from an adult with an advanced solid tumor such as melanoma, head and neck, liver or kidney cancer.

DNA for the CDR3: TGTGCCAGCAGTTTTGGGTTTTCGGACTATGGCTACACCTTC. As protein: CASSFGFSDYGYTF. This sequence joins TRBV27 and TRBJ1-2; D gene uncertain. Trimming removed 3 bases from V and 3 bases from J, with 11 bases in between. The germline V gene encodes CDR1 MNHEY and CDR2 SMNVEV (reference sequence). CDR3 size: 14 residues.

The chain links TRBV29-1 to TRBJ2-5; D is unresolved. The CDR3 totals 11 residues. Trimming stripped 7 bases from V and 1 base from J, with 7 bases between. Germline loops: CDR1 SQVTM, CDR2 ANQGSEA. The CDR3 nucleotides read TGCAGCGCCGGACCCCAAGAGACCCAGTACTTC. It codes for CSAGPQETQYF.

The gene calls are TRBV5-3 and TRBJ2-6; the match to TRBD1 covers 7 bases. TRBV5-3 is annotated as an ORF whose role is uncertain. This CDR3 has 20 amino acids. Trimming cost V 1 base and J 0 bases; bases outside gene matches: 13. DNA of the CDR3: TGTGCCAGAAGCTTGTGGACAGGCCGATATGGTCGCTCTGGGGCCAACGTCCTGACTTTC. Translation: CARSLWTGRYGRSGANVLTF.

The CDR3 DNA reads as TGTGCCAGCAGCCCTCTGGGGCAGGGAGGTGAAAAACTGTTTTTT. Protein: CASSPLGQGGEKLFF. The chain is built from TRBV9 and TRBJ1-4; D possibly corresponds to TRBD1 (5 bases). Trimming cost V 4 bases and J 7 bases, with 17 bases left between them. This CDR3 contains 15 residues. Germline V gives CDR1 SGDLS, CDR2 YYNGEE.

The chain employs TRBV5-1 and TRBJ2-2; perhaps TRBD1 as D (5 bases). V was pared by 0 bases and J by 3 bases, with 18 bases between. The CDR3 is made up of 18 amino acids. Per the germline V gene, CDR1 is SGHRS and CDR2 is YFSETQ. This CDR3 reads CASSLDLTWVGDTGELFF. CDR3 sequence (DNA): TGCGCCAGCAGCTTGGACCTTACCTGGGTAGGGGACACCGGGGAGCTGTTTTTT.

The chain has TRBV5-5 and TRBJ2-7; 11 bases match TRBD2. This CDR3 comprises 15 residues. V shed 4 bases and J 2 bases; nucleotides not matched to a gene: 5. The germline V gene encodes CDR1 SGHKS and CDR2 YYEKEE (reference sequence). The CDR3 sequence is CASSVDSGGAYEQYF. CDR3 nucleotides: TGTGCCAGCAGCGTGGATAGCGGGGGGGCCTACGAGCAGTACTTC.

V usage is TRBV10-1 and J usage is TRBJ2-5; weak D call: TRBD2 (5 bases). Per the germline V gene, CDR1 is WNHNN and CDR2 is SYGVQD (reference sequence). The CDR3 runs to 16 residues. The V and J ends lost 4 bases and 4 bases respectively, with 19 bases between them. The CDR3 spells CASSANPDCKAETQYF. The DNA for the CDR3 is TGCGCCAGCAGTGCAAACCCGGACTGCAAGGCAGAGACCCAGTACTTC.

In DNA, the CDR3 is TGTGCCAGCAGCCCCGGGACGGGGGGGGACCAAGAGACCCAGTACTTC. Its protein is CASSPGTGGDQETQYF. The chain recombines TRBV4-2 with TRBJ2-5; 8 bases match TRBD2. The CDR3 extends over 16 amino acids. Trimming took 4 bases from V and 0 from J; bases not matched to a gene: 7. Per germline, CDR1 LGHNA and CDR2 YNFKEQ.

J is TRBJ2-1 and V is TRBV11-2, with D perhaps matching TRBD2 (7 bases). This CDR3 has 16 residues. Germline V gene sequence: CDR1 SGHAT, CDR2 FQNNGV. The V gene lost 4 bases and the J gene lost 7 bases, with 20 bases spanning the gap. In DNA, the CDR3 is TGTGCCAGCAGCTGGGGGGGCGGTGGGGCCCAGAATGAGCAGTTCTTC. Its translation: CASSWGGGGAQNEQFF.

This rearrangement joins TRBV9 to TRBJ2-1; D is possibly TRBD2 (6 bases). V lost 0 bases, J lost 6 bases, and 16 bases lay in between. The CDR3 is 16 residues long. Germline assignment: CDR1 SGDLS and CDR2 YYNGEE. The CDR3 here is CASSVGPRRGGNEQFF. The CDR3 nucleotides are TGTGCCAGCAGCGTAGGGCCCCGACGGGGAGGCAATGAGCAGTTCTTC.

The chain employs TRBV15 and TRBJ2-7; 8 bases align to TRBD1. The V gene's germline CDR1 is LNHNV and CDR2 YYDKDF (reference sequence). This CDR3 has 15 residues. J gave up 3 bases and V 5 bases, and 9 bases lay outside the gene matches. In nucleotides, the CDR3 is TGTGCCACCAGCCGAACAGGGGGTTTTGGCTACGAGCAGTACTTC. Encoded protein: CATSRTGGFGYEQYF.

V gene TRBV11-3 combines with J gene TRBJ2-1; no definite D call. V dropped 5 bases and J dropped 10 bases, with 18 bases sitting between them. The CDR3 totals 14 residues. Germline CDR1 is SGHNT and CDR2 is YENEEA. The CDR3, as DNA: TGTGCCAGCAGCGGCCTTCACGGCCGCTCGGAGCAGTTCTTC. Translating it yields CASSGLHGRSEQFF.

This clone occurred once. The CDR3 loop is CASSLKGWRGYTF. CDR3 DNA: TGTGCCAGCAGCTTAAAGGGTTGGCGTGGCTACACCTTC. The J gene is TRBJ1-2, the V gene TRBV13; the D is unclear. The germline V gene encodes CDR1 PRHDT and CDR2 FYEKMQ (reference sequence). CDR3 size: 13 residues. The germline V and J ends were trimmed by 2 bases and 7 bases, with 11 bases remaining between them.

This clone was counted only a few times. The chain joins TRBV7-6 to TRBJ1-6; possibly TRBD1 for D (6 bases). Trimming removed 1 base from V and 7 bases from J, with 11 bases in between. The CDR3 contains 15 residues. The germline CDR1 and CDR2 sequences are SGHVS and FNYEAQ. The DNA of the CDR3 is TGTGCCAGCAGCTTAGGAAGGGGGTTAAATTCACCCCTCCACTTT. Its protein is CASSLGRGLNSPLHF.

The chain combines TRBV19 with TRBJ2-3; 7 positions match TRBD2. V lost 7 bases and J lost 3; bases outside the gene matches: 10. Germline CDR1 LNHDA, CDR2 SQIVND (reference sequence). The CDR3 is 15 residues long. The CDR3 DNA sequence: TGTGCCAGTAAAGAGGTAGCTAGCGGAACAGATACGCAGTATTTT. Amino acids: CASKEVASGTDTQYF. Together with reference TRBV19 and TRBJ2-3, the CDR3 gives the full variable domain: DGGITQSPKYLFRKEGQNVTLSCEQNLNHDAMYWYRQDPGQGLRLIYYSQIVNDFQKGDIAEGYSVSREKKESFPLTVTSAQKNPTAFYLCASKEVASGTDTQYFGPGTRLTVL.

The table lists this clone with a few counts. The CDR3 nucleotides read TGCGCCAGCAGACCAAGTGAGGGGACAGGCCACCCGGGGGAGCAGTACTTC. Protein: CASRPSEGTGHPGEQYF. This chain uses TRBV23-1 with TRBJ2-7; 8 bases map to TRBD1. TRBV23-1 is identified as an open reading frame with a role that is uncertain. The CDR3 is 17 residues long. Losses at the gene ends were 6 bases for V and 7 bases for J; bases not matched to a gene: 20.

The V gene is TRBV9, the J gene TRBJ2-7; D may be TRBD2 (6 bases). The V gene's germline CDR1 is SGDLS and CDR2 YYNGEE. The CDR3 sequence is 13 residues long. Deletions cut 4 bases from V and 5 bases from J, with 13 bases between. The CDR3 region is CASSPRGRNEQYF. The CDR3 DNA sequence: TGTGCCAGCAGCCCGCGGGGCAGGAACGAGCAGTACTTC.

The chain combines TRBV5-8 with TRBJ1-4; D gene uncertain. This CDR3 is built from 12 residues. CDR1 and CDR2 (germline): SGHTS, YDEGEE. Trimming stripped 1 base from V and 7 bases from J, with 5 bases between. The DNA for the CDR3 is TGTGCCAGCAGCTTGACACCTGAAAAACTGTTTTTT. This sequence encodes CASSLTPEKLFF.

The chain joins TRBV18 to TRBJ2-7, with D perhaps matching TRBD2 (5 bases). CDR3 length: 14 amino acids. The ends were cut back, 3 bases at V and 2 bases at J, with 11 bases in the middle. Germline CDR1 is KGHSH and CDR2 is LQKENI. CDR3 residues: CASSPEGTAYEQYF. The CDR3 DNA sequence: TGTGCCAGCTCACCCGAGGGTACGGCCTACGAGCAGTACTTC.

The chain is built from TRBV6-5 and TRBJ1-1, with D unresolved. The CDR3 is 15 residues long. From germline, CDR1 is MNHEY and CDR2 SVGAGI. The V end was cut by 8 bases, the J end by 3 bases, with 19 bases between. CDR3: CASDQHALTDTEAFF. In DNA, the CDR3 is TGTGCCAGCGACCAACATGCTTTGACGGACACTGAAGCTTTCTTT.

This clone was seen a single time. The CDR3 DNA is TGTGCCAGCAGCTCCTACAGGGGGGCAAAAGAGACCCAGTACTTC. Translating it yields CASSSYRGAKETQYF. V is TRBV7-9 and J is TRBJ2-5; TRBD1 matches 8 bases. Per germline, CDR1 SEHNR and CDR2 FQNEAQ (reference sequence). J was trimmed by 3 bases and V by 4 bases; bases with no gene match: 7. This CDR3 has 15 amino acids.

The chain recombines TRBV6-5 with TRBJ1-6; tentative D call: TRBD1 (6 bases). Germline loops: CDR1 MNHEY, CDR2 SVGAGI. The CDR3 length is 13 residues. V was pared by 6 bases and J by 8 bases, with 11 bases between. Written as DNA, the CDR3 is TGTGCCAGCAGGCTCAACAGGGATTCACCCCTCCACTTT. Translation: CASRLNRDSPLHF.

The chain links TRBV28 to TRBJ2-1, with TRBD1 as a possible D gene (6 bases). V lost 11 bases to trimming and J lost 5 bases, with 25 bases between them. CDR3 length equals 16 residues. Germline-derived CDR1 and CDR2 are MDHEN and SYDVKM. CDR3 nucleotide sequence: TGTGCCGGGGGCGCCGGCCGCCCTGGGAAAAACAATGAGCAGTTCTTC. Protein product: CAGGAGRPGKNNEQFF. Complete variable domain (other parts from reference TRBV28 and TRBJ2-1): DVKVTQSSRYLVKRTGEKVFLECVQDMDHENMFWYRQDPGLGLRLIYFSYDVKMKEKGDIPEGYSVSREKKERFSLILESASTNQTSMYLCAGGAGRPGKNNEQFFGPGTRLTVL.

J is TRBJ2-5 and V is TRBV19; D uncertain. This CDR3 contains 13 residues. The germline V and J ends were trimmed by 5 bases and 4 bases, with 11 bases remaining between them. Looked up from germline, CDR1 is LNHDA and CDR2 is SQIVND (reference sequence). CDR3 nucleotides: TGTGCCAGTAGTGGCCTTGTCGGAGAGACCCAGTACTTC. Translation gives CASSGLVGETQYF.

V usage is TRBV5-4 and J usage is TRBJ2-2; D is possibly TRBD1 (6 bases). Per the germline V gene, CDR1 is SGHNT and CDR2 is YYREEE (reference sequence). The CDR3 has 16 residues. Trimming cost V 0 bases and J 4 bases, with 13 bases left between them. The CDR3 nucleotides read TGTGCCAGCAGCTTGGGGGGGCGACAGGCCACCGGGGAGCTGTTTTTT. As protein: CASSLGGRQATGELFF.

The genes are TRBV6-1 and TRBJ2-7, with no clear D. The CDR3 contains 12 residues. Looked up from germline, CDR1 is MNHNS and CDR2 is SASEGT. Trimming removed 6 bases from V and 3 bases from J, with 9 bases in between. CDR3 DNA sequence: TGTGCCAGCAGCGGCGCTGTCTACGAGCAGTACTTC. Amino acids: CASSGAVYEQYF.

The V call is TRBV28, the J call TRBJ1-4; 9 nucleotides match TRBD1. The CDR3 consists of 12 residues. With V trimmed by 7 bases and J by 15 bases, 9 bases remained unmatched. Germline-derived CDR1 and CDR2 are MDHEN and SYDVKM. The CDR3 protein is CASKGQGSRVFF. The DNA for the CDR3 is TGTGCCAGCAAGGGACAGGGAAGTAGGGTGTTTTTT.

This chain joins TRBV5-1 and TRBJ1-2; D gene ambiguous. From germline, CDR1 is SGHRS and CDR2 YFSETQ. CDR3 length: 15 amino acids. Trimming shortened V by 1 base and J by 2 bases, and 12 bases separated the two germline ends. This CDR3 reads CASSLRNDANYGYTF. CDR3 in DNA: TGCGCCAGCAGCTTGCGAAACGATGCCAACTATGGCTACACCTTC. Drawing the rest from reference TRBV5-1 and TRBJ1-2, the complete variable domain is KAGVTQTPRYLIKTRGQQVTLSCSPISGHRSVSWYQQTPGQGLQFLFEYFSETQRNKGNFPGRFSGRQFSNSRSEMNVSTLELGDSALYLCASSLRNDANYGYTFGSGTRLTVV.

V gene TRBV7-3 combines with J gene TRBJ2-2, with unresolved D. Trimming pared 1 base from V and 3 bases from J, leaving 12 bases between. This CDR3 contains 16 residues. Per the germline V gene, CDR1 is SGHTA and CDR2 is FQGTGA. Written as DNA, the CDR3 is TGTGCCAGCAGCTTAAACGGTGGTGGGGACACCGGGGAGCTGTTTTTT. Translated, it gives CASSLNGGGDTGELFF.

The chain joins TRBV10-1 to TRBJ2-7; D may correspond to TRBD1 or TRBD2 (5 bases each). Trimming removed 5 bases from V and 4 bases from J, with 27 bases in between. The CDR3 spans 18 residues. Germline CDR1 and CDR2: WNHNN and SYGVQD (reference sequence). CDR3 sequence reads: CASSPYRDRGDLRYEQYF. Written as DNA, the CDR3 is TGCGCCAGCAGTCCCTACCGGGACCGCGGCGATTTAAGATACGAGCAGTACTTC.

This chain connects TRBV7-9 to TRBJ1-5, with D hard to call. The germline CDR1 and CDR2 sequences are SEHNR and FQNEAQ (reference sequence). The V gene lost 4 bases and the J gene lost 4 bases, with 8 bases spanning the gap. This CDR3 comprises 13 residues. The CDR3 nucleotides are TGTGCCAGCAGCTCGGATCCTAATCAGCCCCAGCATTTT. Translating gives CASSSDPNQPQHF.

The CDR3 DNA sequence: TGTGCCAGCAGTTACCAACCCCGGGACGGCTACGAGCAGTACTTC. This encodes CASSYQPRDGYEQYF. This chain links TRBV6-5 with TRBJ2-7; D is possibly TRBD1 or TRBD2 (5 bases each). With 2 bases removed from V and 3 bases from J, the gap between germline ends came to 14 bases. The germline gives CDR1 MNHEY, CDR2 SVGAGI. CDR3 length equals 15 residues.